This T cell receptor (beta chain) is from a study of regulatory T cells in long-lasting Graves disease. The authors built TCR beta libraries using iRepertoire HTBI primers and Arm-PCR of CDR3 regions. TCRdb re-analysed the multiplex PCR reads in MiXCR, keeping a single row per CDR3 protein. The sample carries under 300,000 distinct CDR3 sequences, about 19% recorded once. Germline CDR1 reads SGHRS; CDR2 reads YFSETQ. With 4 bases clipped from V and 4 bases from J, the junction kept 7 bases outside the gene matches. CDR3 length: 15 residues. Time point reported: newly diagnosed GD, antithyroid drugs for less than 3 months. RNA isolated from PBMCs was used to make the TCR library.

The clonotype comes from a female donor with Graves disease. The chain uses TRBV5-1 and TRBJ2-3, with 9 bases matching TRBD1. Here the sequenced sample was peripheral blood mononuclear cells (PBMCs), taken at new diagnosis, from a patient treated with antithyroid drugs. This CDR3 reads CASSQEQGAADTQYF. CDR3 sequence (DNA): TGCGCCAGCAGCCAAGAACAGGGGGCGGCAGATACGCAGTATTTT. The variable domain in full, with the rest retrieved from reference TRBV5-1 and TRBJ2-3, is KAGVTQTPRYLIKTRGQQVTLSCSPISGHRSVSWYQQTPGQGLQFLFEYFSETQRNKGNFPGRFSGRQFSNSRSEMNVSTLELGDSALYLCASSQEQGAADTQYFGPGTRLTVL.